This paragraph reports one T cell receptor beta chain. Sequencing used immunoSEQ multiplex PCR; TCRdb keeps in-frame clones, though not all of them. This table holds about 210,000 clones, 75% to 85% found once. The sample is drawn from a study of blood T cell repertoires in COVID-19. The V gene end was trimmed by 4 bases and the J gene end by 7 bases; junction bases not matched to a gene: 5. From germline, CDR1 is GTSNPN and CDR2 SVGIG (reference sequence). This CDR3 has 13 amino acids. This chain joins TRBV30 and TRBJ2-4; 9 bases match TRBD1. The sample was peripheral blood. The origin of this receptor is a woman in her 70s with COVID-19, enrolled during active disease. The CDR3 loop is CAWNRDRANIQYF. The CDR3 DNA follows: TGTGCCTGGAATCGGGACAGGGCGAACATTCAGTACTTC. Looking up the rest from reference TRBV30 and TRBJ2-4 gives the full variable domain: SQTIHQWPATLVQPVGSPLSLECTVEGTSNPNLYWYRQAAGRGLQLLFYSVGIGQISSEVPQNLSASRPQDRQFILSSKKLLLSDSGFYLCAWNRDRANIQYFGAGTRLSVL.